A selection of T cell receptor beta chains follows, all from one sample in a study of cytomegalovirus exposure and HLA in healthy donors. Sequencing was performed with immunoSEQ multiplex PCR; in TCRdb, only in-frame clones are kept and a portion is missing. The top ten hold 2.2% of the sample, which has about 120,000 clones, around 81% seen once. Sequenced sample: PBMCs. These receptor sequences come from a woman aged 40 to 55 in good health and CMV-seronegative. CDR3s include the opening cysteine and the closing phenylalanine or tryptophan. Fields, in order: clone size, D gene, J gene, V gene, CDR3 DNA, CDR3 protein. The D gene is left open where the match is weak. Size values are once, few and many counts, or a class for expanded clones, and some rows have none.

abundance: -
d_gene: TRBD2
j_gene: TRBJ2-1
v_gene: TRBV11-2
CDR3nt: TGTGCCAGCAGCTCCTCTAGCGGGTACAATGAGCAGTTCTTC
CDR3aa: CASSSSSGYNEQFF

abundance: -
d_gene: -
j_gene: TRBJ2-1
v_gene: TRBV7-6
CDR3nt: TGTGCCAGCAGCTTAAATCTAGATCCCCGCAATGAGCAGTTCTTC
CDR3aa: CASSLNLDPRNEQFF

abundance: -
d_gene: -
j_gene: TRBJ1-2
v_gene: TRBV7-9
CDR3nt: TGTGCCAGCAGCTTCGGACAGACGGATTATGGCTACACCTTC
CDR3aa: CASSFGQTDYGYTF

abundance: -
d_gene: -
j_gene: TRBJ2-7
v_gene: TRBV5-6
CDR3nt: TGTGCCAGCAGCTTGGAAGGGGGCTCCTACGAGCAGTACTTC
CDR3aa: CASSLEGGSYEQYF

abundance: -
d_gene: TRBD2
j_gene: TRBJ2-7
v_gene: TRBV14
CDR3nt: TGTGCCAGCAGCCAAGATAGGGTGACTGAGCGGGACTCCTACGAGCAGTACTTC
CDR3aa: CASSQDRVTERDSYEQYF

abundance: -
d_gene: -
j_gene: TRBJ2-1
v_gene: TRBV28
CDR3nt: TGTGCCAGCAGTCTAGGGGGGGTAAGGTATGAGCAGTTCTTC
CDR3aa: CASSLGGVRYEQFF

abundance: -
d_gene: -
j_gene: TRBJ1-5
v_gene: TRBV10-3
CDR3nt: TGTGCCATCAATCGGGAACCCAATCAGCCCCAGCATTTT
CDR3aa: CAINREPNQPQHF

abundance: -
d_gene: TRBD1
j_gene: TRBJ2-7
v_gene: TRBV28
CDR3nt: TGTGCCAGCAGGGGACAGGGACAGCACGAGCAGTACTTC
CDR3aa: CASRGQGQHEQYF

abundance: -
d_gene: TRBD1
j_gene: TRBJ2-7
v_gene: TRBV18
CDR3nt: TGTGCCAGCTCACCACAGGACAGGCCCAGGTACGAGCAGTACTTC
CDR3aa: CASSPQDRPRYEQYF

abundance: -
d_gene: TRBD2
j_gene: TRBJ2-7
v_gene: TRBV18
CDR3nt: TGTGCCAGCTCACCTCCGAGCGGGACCTACGAGCAGTACTTC
CDR3aa: CASSPPSGTYEQYF

abundance: -
d_gene: TRBD1
j_gene: TRBJ2-5
v_gene: TRBV11-2
CDR3nt: TGTGCCAGCAGACTGACGCGAGGGGGTCCAGGGGGCATGGTTCAGTACTTC
CDR3aa: CASRLTRGGPGGMVQYF

abundance: few
d_gene: -
j_gene: TRBJ1-1
v_gene: TRBV4-2
CDR3nt: TGTGCCAGCAGCCAAGATCCCGCCCCGGCAGGGCCGGATGAAGCTTTCTTT
CDR3aa: CASSQDPAPAGPDEAFF

abundance: -
d_gene: TRBD2
j_gene: TRBJ2-1
v_gene: TRBV9
CDR3nt: TGTGCCAGCAGCCAGGTGGGGGGTAGCGGGGTCGATGAGCAGTTCTTC
CDR3aa: CASSQVGGSGVDEQFF

abundance: -
d_gene: TRBD1
j_gene: TRBJ1-5
v_gene: TRBV30
CDR3nt: TGTGCCTGGAGTGCCCCGACAGGGAGCAATCAGCCCCAGCATTTT
CDR3aa: CAWSAPTGSNQPQHF

abundance: -
d_gene: -
j_gene: TRBJ2-7
v_gene: TRBV9
CDR3nt: TGTGCCAGCAGCGTAGGTAGCGGACAAGTACCCGGCGAGCAGTACTTC
CDR3aa: CASSVGSGQVPGEQYF

abundance: -
d_gene: TRBD1
j_gene: TRBJ1-2
v_gene: TRBV7-9
CDR3nt: TGTGCCAGCAGTGCGACAGGGGTGGGATATGGCTACACCTTC
CDR3aa: CASSATGVGYGYTF

abundance: -
d_gene: TRBD2
j_gene: TRBJ2-1
v_gene: TRBV28
CDR3nt: TGTGCCAGCAGTCTACAGGCAGCGGGAGGGCCACGTTCGTGGTTCTTC
CDR3aa: CASSLQAAGGPRSWFF

abundance: -
d_gene: TRBD2
j_gene: TRBJ2-3
v_gene: TRBV18
CDR3nt: TGTGCCAGCTCACCCGGACTAGAAAGCACAGATACGCAGTATTTT
CDR3aa: CASSPGLESTDTQYF

abundance: -
d_gene: TRBD2
j_gene: TRBJ2-5
v_gene: TRBV11-2
CDR3nt: TGTGCCAGCAGCTTAGCCGGACTAGCGGGGGGGAAGACAAACTTC
CDR3aa: CASSLAGLAGGKTNF

abundance: -
d_gene: -
j_gene: TRBJ1-1
v_gene: TRBV7-6
CDR3nt: TGTGCCAGCAGCTTAATCTGGAACACTGAAGCTTTCTTT
CDR3aa: CASSLIWNTEAFF

abundance: once
d_gene: TRBD2
j_gene: TRBJ2-1
v_gene: TRBV11-2
CDR3nt: TGTGCCAGCAGCTTTGGTAGACTAGCGGGGGAGCAGTTCTTC
CDR3aa: CASSFGRLAGEQFF

abundance: -
d_gene: -
j_gene: TRBJ1-2
v_gene: TRBV4-2
CDR3nt: TGTGCCAGCAGCCCCGCGGAGGGAGCTAACTATGGCTACACCTTC
CDR3aa: CASSPAEGANYGYTF

abundance: -
d_gene: TRBD1
j_gene: TRBJ2-7
v_gene: TRBV5-1
CDR3nt: TGCGCCAGCAGGGCCGGGACAGGGGCCTACGAGCAGTACTTC
CDR3aa: CASRAGTGAYEQYF

abundance: -
d_gene: TRBD2
j_gene: TRBJ2-3
v_gene: TRBV27
CDR3nt: TGTGCCAGCAGTTTAGATGCGGGGGGAACAGATACGCAGTATTTT
CDR3aa: CASSLDAGGTDTQYF

abundance: -
d_gene: -
j_gene: TRBJ2-2
v_gene: TRBV7-9
CDR3nt: TGTGCCAGCAGCTCATCACGAGGCGGGGAGCTGTTTTTT
CDR3aa: CASSSSRGGELFF

abundance: -
d_gene: TRBD1
j_gene: TRBJ1-1
v_gene: TRBV2
CDR3nt: TGTGCCAGCAGTTTGAGACAGGGGAGCCCTGAAGCTTTCTTT
CDR3aa: CASSLRQGSPEAFF

abundance: -
d_gene: -
j_gene: TRBJ1-2
v_gene: TRBV11-3
CDR3nt: TGTGCCAGCAGCTCCCAGGGAGGGGATGGCTACACCTTC
CDR3aa: CASSSQGGDGYTF